Sequencing of this TCR beta chain was carried out in a study of OX40 agonist ivuxolimab in advanced cancers. About the research overall: Ivuxolimab doses were 0.01, 0.1, 0.3, 1.5, 3 or 10 mg/kg every 2 weeks. Two patients with cutaneous melanoma and one with hepatocellular carcinoma, three in total, showed partial responses. Study-wide points: CD4+ and CD8+ blood T cells expanded clonally by week 6 at 0.1 to 3.0 mg/kg. Nonresponders included some who also had low normalized T-cell clonal expansion.

V shed 1 base, J shed 5 bases, and the junction held 10 bases outside the gene matches. This CDR3 spans 17 amino acids. Germline V CDR1 and CDR2: MGHRA, YSYEKL. Profiling relied on immunoSEQ multiplex PCR, and the TCRdb table lists in-frame clones only, not all of them. This table holds under 70,000 clones, 86% found once. For this clone: Its antigen is still unknown.

This sequence originates from an adult with an advanced solid tumor such as melanoma, head and neck, liver or kidney cancer. The rearrangement uses TRBV4-1 and TRBJ2-3; 9 positions agree with TRBD2. Sample: CD4+ or CD8+ T cells sorted from blood, taken in a trial of the OX40 agonist ivuxolimab. This CDR3 is CASSQVPAGGQVDTQYF. CDR3 bases: TGCGCCAGCAGCCAAGTTCCGGCGGGGGGGCAAGTAGATACGCAGTATTTT.